Following are 8 T cell receptor beta chains from one sample sequenced in a study of fetal regulatory T cell absence and autoimmunity. Profiled with immunoSEQ multiplex PCR; TCRdb holds only in-frame clones, not every one. The repertoire holds 95,000 to 100,000 clones, roughly 70% seen once, with roughly 2% in the top ten. Source material: pancreas tissue. All receptors come from a male donor with IPEX syndrome.

The V gene is TRBV6-5, the J gene TRBJ2-1, with D possibly matching TRBD1 (6 bases). The CDR3 covers 15 residues. Trimming took 2 bases from V and 3 from J, leaving 11 bases between them. Germline V gives CDR1 MNHEY, CDR2 SVGAGI. The CDR3 DNA is TGTGCCAGCAGTTACGCAGGGGACCGCTACAATGAGCAGTTCTTC. Protein sequence: CASSYAGDRYNEQFF.

The rearrangement joins TRBV29-1 to TRBJ2-3; perhaps TRBD1 as D (5 bases). V lost 3 bases and J lost 4, with 5 bases in between. The CDR3 extends over 11 amino acids. CDR1 is SQVTM, CDR2 ANQGSEA, per germline. The CDR3 DNA reads TGCAGCGTTGAGGGGCCAGATACGCAGTATTTT. Protein: CSVEGPDTQYF.

This clone was seen a handful of times. For the CDR3, the DNA is TGTGCCAGCAGCTTACTAGCCGCAGATACGCAGTATTTT. Translated, it gives CASSLLAADTQYF. V usage is TRBV11-3 and J usage is TRBJ2-3; maybe TRBD2 (5 bases). Germline CDR1 SGHNT, CDR2 YENEEA. Trimming shortened V by 2 bases and J by 4 bases, and 7 bases separated the two germline ends. This CDR3 has 13 amino acids.

This clone occurred once. The V and J genes are TRBV5-1 and TRBJ2-1; 11 positions match TRBD2. The CDR3 is 14 amino acids. Germline CDR1 SGHRS, CDR2 YFSETQ. J was trimmed by 6 bases and V by 2 bases; bases with no gene match: 1. The CDR3 coding sequence is TGCGCCAGCAGCTTTAGCGGGGGGGCCAATGAGCAGTTCTTC. This translates into CASSFSGGANEQFF.

J is TRBJ2-7 and V is TRBV23-1; 7 bases fit TRBD1. TRBV23-1 is known as an ORF, though its function is uncertain. Germline trimming cut 2 bases from V and 9 bases from J; bases unmatched to any gene: 16. The CDR3 has 16 amino acids. The CDR3 DNA reads TGCGCCAGCAGTCAAACAGCCCGGGACAGCTGTAAAGGGCAGTACTTC. It codes for CASSQTARDSCKGQYF.

V and J are TRBV4-1 and TRBJ1-5; D is undetermined. The CDR3 is made up of 14 amino acids. V was shortened by 3 bases and J by 4 bases, with 10 bases between the two germline ends. Germline CDR1 reads MGHRA; CDR2 reads YSYEKL. The CDR3 coding sequence is TGCGCCAGCAGCCAGGAACGCTATAATCAGCCCCAGCATTTT. This codes for CASSQERYNQPQHF.

The chain joins TRBV9 to TRBJ1-2, with D possibly matching TRBD1 (6 bases). This CDR3 is 15 amino acids long. Germline-derived CDR1 and CDR2 are SGDLS and YYNGEE. Trimming left V 2 bases short and J 1 base short, with 12 bases between. This CDR3 is CASSVGGQNNYGYTF. The CDR3 DNA sequence: TGTGCCAGCAGCGTGGGGGGACAAAATAACTATGGCTACACCTTC. Full variable domain (missing parts from reference TRBV9 and TRBJ1-2): DSGVTQTPKHLITATGQRVTLRCSPRSGDLSVYWYQQSLDQGLQFLIQYYNGEERAKGNILERFSAQQFPDLHSELNLSSLELGDSALYFCASSVGGQNNYGYTFGSGTRLTVV.

This rearrangement joins TRBV7-5 to TRBJ2-7; TRBD1 was called by the table and not checked on the DNA. TRBV7-5 is classified as a pseudogene. The CDR3 length is 16 residues. CDR3 region: CVRSPTTGDQAYEQYF. The CDR3 nucleotides read TGTGTCAGAAGCCCGACGACAGGGGACCAAGCCTACGAGCAGTACTTC.